This T cell receptor delta chain was observed in a study of gamma-delta chains in newborns, infants, children. Across the study: Microbial exposure reportedly drives polyclonal innate γδ T cell expansion after birth.

TCRdb processed the reads again with the CATT caller. The repertoire holds under 5,000 delta-chain clones, with over 2% as singletons. The germline gives CDR1 GEAIGNYY, CDR2 EKD. V shed 0 bases and J 0 bases; nucleotides not matched to a gene: 7. The CDR3 extends over 19 amino acids. The chain carries TRDV2 and TRDJ3; 7 bases are a match to TRDD3. Material for sequencing was blood. The receptor comes from a child who was a newborn, infant or young child, either healthy, febrile or measles-vaccinated (not recorded which). CDR3 in amino acids: CACDTVSGGPSWDTRQMFF. The CDR3, as DNA: TGTGCCTGTGACACCGTGTCTGGGGGCCCCTCCTGGGACACCCGACAGATGTTTTTC.